This T cell receptor beta chain emerged from a study of regulatory T cells in long-lasting Graves disease. Study results and caveats: Lower TCR diversity was seen in persistent Graves' patients than in newly diagnosed ones. Those with persistent disease had in common more public clonotypes (roughly 3,000) than new patients (about 900).

Investigators prepared the TCR beta libraries by applying iRepertoire HTBI primers and Arm-PCR of CDR3 regions. TCRdb reprocessed the multiplex PCR reads with MiXCR, giving one entry per CDR3 protein. The sample yields fewer than 600,000 distinct CDR3 sequences, less than 25% seen once. With respect to this clonotype: Its antigen is undetermined.

Time point here: persistent/refractory GD, antithyroid drugs over 5 years with positive TRAb. Scientists built the TCR library using RNA that was extracted from PBMCs. With EDTA tubes as the receptacles, nine milliliters of peripheral blood were drawn. Sequencing was performed on peripheral blood mononuclear cells (PBMCs), taken when the disease was refractory, from a patient treated with antithyroid drugs. The clonotype was recovered from a female donor with Graves disease.

Here the CDR3 reads CATGLDRNNEQFF. CDR3 nucleotide sequence: TGTGCCACCGGACTAGATCGGAACAATGAGCAGTTCTTC. The rearrangement uses TRBV2 and TRBJ2-1, with 7 bases fitting TRBD2. CDR3 length: 13 residues. CDR1 SNHLY and CDR2 FYNNEI come from the germline V gene. With 10 bases clipped from V and 5 bases from J, the junction kept 8 bases outside the gene matches.